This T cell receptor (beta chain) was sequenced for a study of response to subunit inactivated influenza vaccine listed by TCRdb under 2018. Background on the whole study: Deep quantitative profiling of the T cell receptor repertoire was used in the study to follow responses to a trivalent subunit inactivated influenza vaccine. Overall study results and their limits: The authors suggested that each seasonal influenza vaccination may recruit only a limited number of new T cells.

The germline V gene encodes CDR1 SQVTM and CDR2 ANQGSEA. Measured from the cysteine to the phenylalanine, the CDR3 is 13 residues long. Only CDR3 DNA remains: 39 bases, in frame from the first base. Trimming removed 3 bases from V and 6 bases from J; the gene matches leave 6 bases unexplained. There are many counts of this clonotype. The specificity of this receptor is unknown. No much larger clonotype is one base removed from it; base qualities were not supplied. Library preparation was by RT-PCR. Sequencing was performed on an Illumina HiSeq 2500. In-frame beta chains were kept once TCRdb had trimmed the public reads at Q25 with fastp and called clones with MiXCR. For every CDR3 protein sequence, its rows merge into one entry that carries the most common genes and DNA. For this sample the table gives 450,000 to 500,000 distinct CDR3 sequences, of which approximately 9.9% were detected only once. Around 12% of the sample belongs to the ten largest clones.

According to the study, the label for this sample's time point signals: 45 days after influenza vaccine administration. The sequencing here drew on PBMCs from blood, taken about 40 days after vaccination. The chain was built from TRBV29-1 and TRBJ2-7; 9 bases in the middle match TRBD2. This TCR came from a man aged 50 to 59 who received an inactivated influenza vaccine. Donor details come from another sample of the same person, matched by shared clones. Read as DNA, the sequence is TGCAGCGTTGAGGGACTAGCCGTTGCCGAGCAGTACTTC. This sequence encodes CSVEGLAVAEQYF.